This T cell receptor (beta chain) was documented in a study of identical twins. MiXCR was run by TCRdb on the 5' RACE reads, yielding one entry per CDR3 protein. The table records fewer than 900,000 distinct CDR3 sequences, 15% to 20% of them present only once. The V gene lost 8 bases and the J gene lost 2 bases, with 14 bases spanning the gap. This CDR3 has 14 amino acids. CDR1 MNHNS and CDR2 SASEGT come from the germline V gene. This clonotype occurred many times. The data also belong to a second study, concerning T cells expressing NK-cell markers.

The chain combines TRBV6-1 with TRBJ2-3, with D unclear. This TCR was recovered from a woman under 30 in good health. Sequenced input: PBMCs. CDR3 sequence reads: CASLHPLDTDTQYF. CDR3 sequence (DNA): TGTGCCAGCTTACATCCACTCGACACAGATACGCAGTATTTT.